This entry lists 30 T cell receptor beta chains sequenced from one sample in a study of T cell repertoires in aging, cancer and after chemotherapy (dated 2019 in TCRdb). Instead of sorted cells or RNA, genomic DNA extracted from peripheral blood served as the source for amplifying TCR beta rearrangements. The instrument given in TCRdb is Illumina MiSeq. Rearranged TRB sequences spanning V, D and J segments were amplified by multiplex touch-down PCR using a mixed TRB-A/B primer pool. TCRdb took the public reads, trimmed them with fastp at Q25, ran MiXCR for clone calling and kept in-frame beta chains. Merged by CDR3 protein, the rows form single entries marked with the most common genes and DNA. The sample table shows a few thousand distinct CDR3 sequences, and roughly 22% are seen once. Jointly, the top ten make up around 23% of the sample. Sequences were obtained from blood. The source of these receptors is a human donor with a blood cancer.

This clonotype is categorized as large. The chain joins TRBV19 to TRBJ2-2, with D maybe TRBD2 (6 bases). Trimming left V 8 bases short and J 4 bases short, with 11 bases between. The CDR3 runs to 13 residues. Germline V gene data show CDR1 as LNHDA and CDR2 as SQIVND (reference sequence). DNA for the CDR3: TGTGCCAGTGGGGACTTCCTCACCGGGGAGCTGTTTTTT. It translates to CASGDFLTGELFF.

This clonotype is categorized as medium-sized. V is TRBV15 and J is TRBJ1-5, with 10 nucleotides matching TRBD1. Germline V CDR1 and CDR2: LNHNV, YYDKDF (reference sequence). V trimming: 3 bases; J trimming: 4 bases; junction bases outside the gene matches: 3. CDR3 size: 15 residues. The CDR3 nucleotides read TGTGCCACCAGCAGCGGACAGGGGGTGAATCAGCCCCAGCATTTT. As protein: CATSSGQGVNQPQHF.

The CDR3 reads CASSTGGRTDTQYF. The CDR3 DNA is TGCGCCAGCAGTACAGGGGGTCGCACAGATACGCAGTATTTT. This chain connects TRBV10-2 to TRBJ2-3, with 8 bases lining up with TRBD1. This CDR3 has 14 amino acids. Germline V gene sequence: CDR1 WSHSY, CDR2 SAAADI. J lost 1 base, V lost 5 bases, and 2 bases had no gene match.

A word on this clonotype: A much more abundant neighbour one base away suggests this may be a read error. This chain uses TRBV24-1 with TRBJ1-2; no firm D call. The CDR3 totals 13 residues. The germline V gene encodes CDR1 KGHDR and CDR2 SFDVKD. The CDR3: CDTSTGIRNGYTF. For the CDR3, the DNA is TGTGACACCAGCACCGGGATCAGAAATGGCTACACCTTC.

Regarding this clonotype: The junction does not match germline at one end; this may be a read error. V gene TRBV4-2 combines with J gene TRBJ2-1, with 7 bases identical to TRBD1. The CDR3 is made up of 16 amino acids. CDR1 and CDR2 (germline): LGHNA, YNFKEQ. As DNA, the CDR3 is TGCGCCAGCAGCCGAGGATCAGGGGGAGCCTACAATGAGCAGTTCTTC. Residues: CASSRGSGGAYNEQFF.

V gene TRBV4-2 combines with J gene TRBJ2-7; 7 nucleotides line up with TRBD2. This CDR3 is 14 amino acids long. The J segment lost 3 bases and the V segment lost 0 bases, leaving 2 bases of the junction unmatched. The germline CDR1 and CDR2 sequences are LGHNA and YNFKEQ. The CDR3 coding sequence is TGTGCCAGCAGCCAAGATCGCGGGAGCTACGAGCAGTACGTC. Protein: CASSQDRGSYEQYV.

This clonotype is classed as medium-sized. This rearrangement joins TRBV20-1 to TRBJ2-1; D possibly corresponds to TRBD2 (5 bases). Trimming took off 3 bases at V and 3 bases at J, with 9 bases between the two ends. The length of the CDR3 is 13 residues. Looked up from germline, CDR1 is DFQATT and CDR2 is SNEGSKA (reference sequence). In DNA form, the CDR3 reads TGCAGTGCTAGGGACTCCTTCTACAATGAGCAGTTCTTC. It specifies CSARDSFYNEQFF.

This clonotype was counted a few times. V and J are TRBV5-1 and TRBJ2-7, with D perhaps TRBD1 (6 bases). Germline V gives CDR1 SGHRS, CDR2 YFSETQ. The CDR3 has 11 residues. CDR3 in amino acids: CGQAHSYEQYV. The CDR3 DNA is TGCGGACAGGCCCACTCCTACGAGCAGTACGTC.

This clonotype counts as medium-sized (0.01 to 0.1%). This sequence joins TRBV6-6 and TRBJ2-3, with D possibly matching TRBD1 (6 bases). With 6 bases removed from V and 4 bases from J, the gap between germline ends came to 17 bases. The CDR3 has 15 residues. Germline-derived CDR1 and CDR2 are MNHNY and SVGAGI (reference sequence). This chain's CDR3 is CASRGAIGAADTQYF. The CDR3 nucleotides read TGTGCCAGCAGGGGGGCGATAGGGGCTGCAGATACGCAGTATTTT.

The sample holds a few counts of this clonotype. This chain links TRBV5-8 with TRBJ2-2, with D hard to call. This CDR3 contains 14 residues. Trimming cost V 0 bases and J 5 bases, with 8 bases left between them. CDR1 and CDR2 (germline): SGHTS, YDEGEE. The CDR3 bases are TGTGCCAGCAGCTTGGCCCAGAGAACCGGGGAGCTGTTTTTT. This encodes CASSLAQRTGELFF.

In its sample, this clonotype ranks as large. The CDR3 region is CASSSPRDSYNEQFF. The CDR3 nucleotides read TGTGCCAGCAGTTCCCCCCGGGACTCATACAATGAGCAGTTCTTC. This chain connects TRBV6-5 to TRBJ2-1; the D gene is possibly TRBD2 (6 bases). V lost 4 bases, J lost 4 bases, and 14 bases lay in between. This CDR3 has 15 amino acids. Germline V gene sequence: CDR1 MNHEY, CDR2 SVGAGI.

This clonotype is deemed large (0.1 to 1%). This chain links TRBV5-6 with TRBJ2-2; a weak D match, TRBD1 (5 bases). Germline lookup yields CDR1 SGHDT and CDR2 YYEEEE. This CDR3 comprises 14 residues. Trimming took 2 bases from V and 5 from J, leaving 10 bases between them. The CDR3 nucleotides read TGTGCCAGCAGCTTACTCGACAGTACCGGGGAGCTGTTTTTT. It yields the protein CASSLLDSTGELFF.

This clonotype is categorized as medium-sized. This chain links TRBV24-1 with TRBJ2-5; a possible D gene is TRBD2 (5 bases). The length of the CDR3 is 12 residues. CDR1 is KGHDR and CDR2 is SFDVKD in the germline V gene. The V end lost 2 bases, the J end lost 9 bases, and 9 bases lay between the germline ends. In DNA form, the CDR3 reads TGTGCCACCAGTGATTGGATCGGGGCCCAGTACTTC. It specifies CATSDWIGAQYF.

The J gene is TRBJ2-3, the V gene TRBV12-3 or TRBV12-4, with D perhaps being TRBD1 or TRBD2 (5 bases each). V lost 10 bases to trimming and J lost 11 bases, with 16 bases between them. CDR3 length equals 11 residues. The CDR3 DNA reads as TGTGCCACCTCCACCGGGACGGGGCAGTATTTT. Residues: CATSTGTGQYF.

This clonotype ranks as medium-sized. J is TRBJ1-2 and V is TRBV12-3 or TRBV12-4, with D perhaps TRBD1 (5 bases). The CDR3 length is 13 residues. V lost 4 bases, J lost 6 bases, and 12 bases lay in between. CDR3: CASSWGGTNGYTF. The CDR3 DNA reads TGTGCCAGCAGTTGGGGAGGGACGAATGGCTACACCTTC.

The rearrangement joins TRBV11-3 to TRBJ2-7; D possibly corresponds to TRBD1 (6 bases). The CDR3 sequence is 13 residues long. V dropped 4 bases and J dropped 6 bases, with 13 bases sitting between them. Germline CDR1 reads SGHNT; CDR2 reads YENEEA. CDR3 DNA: TGTGCCAGCAGCTCAATACAGGGTACCGAGCAGTACTTC. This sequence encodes CASSSIQGTEQYF.

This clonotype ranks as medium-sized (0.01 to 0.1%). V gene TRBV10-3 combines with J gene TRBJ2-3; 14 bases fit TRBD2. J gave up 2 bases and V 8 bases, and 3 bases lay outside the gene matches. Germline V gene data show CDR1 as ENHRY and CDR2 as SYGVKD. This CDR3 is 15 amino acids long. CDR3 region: CAIGTSGRVTDTQYF. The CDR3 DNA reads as TGTGCCATCGGGACTAGCGGGAGAGTCACAGATACGCAGTATTTT.

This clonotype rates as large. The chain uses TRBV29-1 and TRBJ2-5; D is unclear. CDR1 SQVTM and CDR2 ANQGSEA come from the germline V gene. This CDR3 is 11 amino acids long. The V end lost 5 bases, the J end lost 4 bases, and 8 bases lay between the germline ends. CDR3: CSVLGLETQYF. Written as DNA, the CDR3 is TGCAGCGTTCTGGGGTTAGAGACCCAGTACTTC.

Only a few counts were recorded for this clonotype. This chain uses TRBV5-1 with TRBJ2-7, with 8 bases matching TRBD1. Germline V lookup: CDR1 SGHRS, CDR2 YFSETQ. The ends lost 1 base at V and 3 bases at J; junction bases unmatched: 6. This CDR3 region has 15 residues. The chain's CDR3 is CASSLLGQDLYEQYF. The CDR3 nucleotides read TGCGCCAGCAGCTTGCTGGGACAGGACCTCTACGAGCAGTACTTC. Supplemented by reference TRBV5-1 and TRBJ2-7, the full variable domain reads KAGVTQTPRYLIKTRGQQVTLSCSPISGHRSVSWYQQTPGQGLQFLFEYFSETQRNKGNFPGRFSGRQFSNSRSEMNVSTLELGDSALYLCASSLLGQDLYEQYFGPGTRLTVT.

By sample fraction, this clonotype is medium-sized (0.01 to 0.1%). Here the CDR3 DNA reads TGTGCCAGCTCCCTTCGCCGCGGGACTAGCGGGTTAGAGACCCAGTACTTC. It is translated as CASSLRRGTSGLETQYF. The V gene is TRBV18, the J gene TRBJ2-5, with 12 bases that match TRBD2. V shed 6 bases and J 4 bases; nucleotides not matched to a gene: 12. Germline CDR1 KGHSH, CDR2 LQKENI. The CDR3 runs to 17 residues.

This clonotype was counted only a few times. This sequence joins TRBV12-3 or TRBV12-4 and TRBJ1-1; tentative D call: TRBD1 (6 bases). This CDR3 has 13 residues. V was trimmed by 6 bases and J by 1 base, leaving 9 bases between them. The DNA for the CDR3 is TGTGCCAGCAGAAACAGGGAGAACACTGAAGCTTTCTTT. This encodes CASRNRENTEAFF.

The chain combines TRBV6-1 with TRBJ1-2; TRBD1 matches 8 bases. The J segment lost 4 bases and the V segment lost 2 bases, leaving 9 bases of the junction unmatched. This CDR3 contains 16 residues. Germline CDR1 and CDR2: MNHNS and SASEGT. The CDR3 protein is CASSELQGVDRYGYTF. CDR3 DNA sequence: TGTGCCAGCAGTGAATTACAGGGGGTGGACCGCTATGGCTACACCTTC.

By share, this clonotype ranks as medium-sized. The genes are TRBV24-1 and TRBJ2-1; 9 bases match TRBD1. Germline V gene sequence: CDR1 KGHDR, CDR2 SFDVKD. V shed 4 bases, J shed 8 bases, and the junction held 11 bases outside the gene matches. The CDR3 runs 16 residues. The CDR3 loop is CATSDPTGTGWDEQFF. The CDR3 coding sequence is TGTGCCACCAGTGACCCCACCGGGACAGGGTGGGATGAGCAGTTCTTC.

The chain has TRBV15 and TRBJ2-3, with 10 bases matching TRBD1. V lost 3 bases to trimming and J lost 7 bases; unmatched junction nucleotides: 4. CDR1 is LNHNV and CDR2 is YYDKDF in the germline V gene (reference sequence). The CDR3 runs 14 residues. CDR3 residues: CATSRTGGANTQYF. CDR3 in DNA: TGTGCCACCAGCAGGACAGGGGGCGCAAATACGCAGTATTTT.

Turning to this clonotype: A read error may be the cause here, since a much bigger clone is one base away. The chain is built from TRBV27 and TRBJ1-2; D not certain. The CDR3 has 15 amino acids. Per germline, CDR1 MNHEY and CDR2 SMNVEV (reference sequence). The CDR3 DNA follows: TGTGCCGGCAGTTTCCGGTCCGGAAATTTATATGGCTACACCTTC. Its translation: CAGSFRSGNLYGYTF.

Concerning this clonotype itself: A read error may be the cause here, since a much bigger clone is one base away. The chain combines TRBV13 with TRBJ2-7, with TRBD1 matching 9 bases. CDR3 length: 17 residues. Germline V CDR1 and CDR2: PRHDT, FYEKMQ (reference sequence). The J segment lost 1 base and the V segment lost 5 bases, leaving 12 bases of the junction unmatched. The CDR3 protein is CASSGINRGRMSYEQYF. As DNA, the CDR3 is TGTGCCAGCAGCGGGATCAACAGGGGGCGCATGTCCTACGAGCAGTACTTC.

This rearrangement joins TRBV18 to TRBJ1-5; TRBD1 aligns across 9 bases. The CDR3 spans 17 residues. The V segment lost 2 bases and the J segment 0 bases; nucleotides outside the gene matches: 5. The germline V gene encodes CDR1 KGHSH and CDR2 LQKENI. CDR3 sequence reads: CASSPGDRAYSNQPQHF. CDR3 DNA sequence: TGTGCCAGCTCACCAGGGGACAGGGCGTATAGCAATCAGCCCCAGCATTTT.

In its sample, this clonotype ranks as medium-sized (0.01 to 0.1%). CDR3 in amino acids: CASSEETDSNQPQHF. The CDR3 region has the DNA TGTGCCAGCAGTGAGGAGACGGATAGCAATCAGCCCCAGCATTTT. The chain carries TRBV25-1 and TRBJ1-5; D gene ambiguous. V was pared by 3 bases and J by 0 bases, with 9 bases between. This CDR3 spans 15 amino acids. Germline CDR1 MGHDK, CDR2 SYGVNS.

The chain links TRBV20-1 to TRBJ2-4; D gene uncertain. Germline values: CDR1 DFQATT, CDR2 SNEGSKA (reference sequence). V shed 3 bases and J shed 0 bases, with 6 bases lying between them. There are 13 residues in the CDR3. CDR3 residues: CSASDVAKNIQYF. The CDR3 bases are TGCAGTGCTAGTGATGTAGCCAAAAACATTCAGTACTTC.

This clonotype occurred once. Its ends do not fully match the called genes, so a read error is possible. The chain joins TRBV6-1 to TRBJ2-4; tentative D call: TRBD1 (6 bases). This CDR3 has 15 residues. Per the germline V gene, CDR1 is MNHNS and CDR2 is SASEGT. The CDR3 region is CASSEVGRDRDIQNF. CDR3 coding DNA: TGTGCCAGCAGTGAAGTGGGAAGGGATAGGGACATTCAGAACTTC.